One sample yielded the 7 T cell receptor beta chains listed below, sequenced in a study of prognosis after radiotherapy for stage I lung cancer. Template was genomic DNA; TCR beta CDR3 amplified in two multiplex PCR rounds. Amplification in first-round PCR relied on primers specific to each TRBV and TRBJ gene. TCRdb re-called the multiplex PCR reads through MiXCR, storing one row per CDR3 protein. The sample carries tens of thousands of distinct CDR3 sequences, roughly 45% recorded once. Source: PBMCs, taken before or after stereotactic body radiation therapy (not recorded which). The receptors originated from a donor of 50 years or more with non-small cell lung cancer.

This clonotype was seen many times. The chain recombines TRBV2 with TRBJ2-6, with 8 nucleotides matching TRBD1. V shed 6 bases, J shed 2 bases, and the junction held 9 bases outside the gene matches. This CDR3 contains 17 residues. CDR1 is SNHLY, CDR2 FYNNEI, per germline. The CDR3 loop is CASSGTGSQTGANVLTF. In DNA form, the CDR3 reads TGTGCCAGCAGCGGGACAGGTTCCCAAACTGGGGCCAACGTCCTGACTTTC.

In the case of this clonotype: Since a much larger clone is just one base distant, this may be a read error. The CDR3 region has the DNA TGTGCCAGCTCGAGGAGCGGGTCCCAAGAGACCCAGTACTTC. Its protein is CASSRSGSQETQYF. The chain links TRBV6-2 or TRBV6-3 to TRBJ2-5; D might be TRBD2 (6 bases). This CDR3 has 14 amino acids. Trimming took 8 bases from V and 1 from J, leaving 14 bases between them. Germline V lookup: CDR1 MNHEY, CDR2 SVGEGT.

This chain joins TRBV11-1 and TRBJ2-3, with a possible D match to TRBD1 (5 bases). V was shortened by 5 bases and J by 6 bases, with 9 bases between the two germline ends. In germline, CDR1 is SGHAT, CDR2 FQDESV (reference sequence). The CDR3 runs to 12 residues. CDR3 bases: TGTGCCAGCAGCCCGCAGGGCGATACGCAGTATTTT. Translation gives CASSPQGDTQYF.

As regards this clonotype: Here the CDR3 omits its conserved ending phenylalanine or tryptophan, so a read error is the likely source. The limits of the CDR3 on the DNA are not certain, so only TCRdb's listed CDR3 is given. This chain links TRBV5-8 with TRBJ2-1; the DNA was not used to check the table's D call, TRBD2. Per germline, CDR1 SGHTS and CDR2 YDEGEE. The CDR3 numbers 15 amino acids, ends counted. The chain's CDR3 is CASSLAAGVWNEKFC.

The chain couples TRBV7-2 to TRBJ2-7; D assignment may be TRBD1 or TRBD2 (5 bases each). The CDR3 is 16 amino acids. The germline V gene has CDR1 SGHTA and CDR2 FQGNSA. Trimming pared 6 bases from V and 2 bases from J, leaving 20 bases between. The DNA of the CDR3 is TGTGCCAGCAGTGCCCTATACCGGGACGTAACCTACGAGCAGTACTTC. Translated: CASSALYRDVTYEQYF.

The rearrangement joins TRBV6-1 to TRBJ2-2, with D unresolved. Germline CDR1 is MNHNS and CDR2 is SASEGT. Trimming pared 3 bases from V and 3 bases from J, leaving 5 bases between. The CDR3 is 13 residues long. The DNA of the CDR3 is TGTGCCAGCAGTGAGGCGGACACCGGGGAGCTGTTTTTT. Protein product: CASSEADTGELFF.

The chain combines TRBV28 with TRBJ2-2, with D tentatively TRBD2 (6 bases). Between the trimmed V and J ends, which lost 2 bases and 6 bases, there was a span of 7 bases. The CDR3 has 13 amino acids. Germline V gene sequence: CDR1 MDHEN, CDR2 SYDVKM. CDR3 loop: CASSLGGSGELFF. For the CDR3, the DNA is TGTGCCAGCAGTTTAGGAGGGTCCGGGGAGCTGTTTTTT.